The 2 T cell receptor beta chains presented below share a single source sample, sequenced in a study of shared clonotypes between healthy human individuals. Profiling relied on immunoSEQ multiplex PCR, and the TCRdb table lists in-frame clones only, not all of them. The sample holds over 400,000 clones, about 96% seen once. Sequenced material: naive CD4+ T cells sorted from blood. Documented subset: CD45RA+ positively selected. These receptors were collected from a woman in her twenties or thirties in good health.

The chain joins TRBV4-1 to TRBJ1-1; D is possibly TRBD1 (6 bases). From germline, CDR1 is MGHRA and CDR2 YSYEKL. The CDR3 sequence is 16 residues long. Between the trimmed V and J ends, which lost 1 base and 1 base, there was a span of 13 bases. The CDR3 region has the DNA TGCGCCAGCAGCCAAGGCCAGGGGCGGGCGAACACTGAAGCTTTCTTT. This sequence encodes CASSQGQGRANTEAFF.

This chain joins TRBV6-1 and TRBJ2-7, with 7 nucleotides matching TRBD2. V was pared by 2 bases and J by 1 base, with 11 bases of the junction left unmatched. There are 17 residues in the CDR3. The germline V gene encodes CDR1 MNHNS and CDR2 SASEGT. The CDR3 loop is CASSELVRGMVSYEQYF. CDR3 bases: TGTGCCAGCAGTGAACTGGTGCGGGGGATGGTGTCCTACGAGCAGTACTTC.